This passage covers 8 T cell receptor beta chains from one sample sequenced in a study of OX40 agonist ivuxolimab in advanced cancers. The table came from immunoSEQ multiplex PCR; TCRdb's copy has only in-frame clones and leaves some out. The data show about 32,000 clones, less than 85% seen once. The sample here was CD4+ or CD8+ T cells sorted from blood, taken in a trial of the OX40 agonist ivuxolimab. Receptors were obtained from an adult with an advanced solid tumor such as melanoma, head and neck, liver or kidney cancer.

In its sample, this clone was seen a few times. V usage is TRBV30 and J usage is TRBJ2-7; tentatively, D is TRBD2 (6 bases). V lost 0 bases and J lost 2, with 17 bases in between. Germline V CDR1 and CDR2: GTSNPN, SVGIG (reference sequence). The CDR3 contains 16 residues. CDR3 region: CAWSVLRGKRAYEQYF. CDR3 nucleotide sequence: TGTGCCTGGAGTGTACTACGGGGGAAAAGGGCCTACGAGCAGTACTTC.

This clone appeared a few times. V and J are TRBV4-1 and TRBJ1-6; D not certain. The CDR3 has 15 amino acids. The V and J ends lost 2 bases and 9 bases respectively, with 14 bases between them. Germline V lookup: CDR1 MGHRA, CDR2 YSYEKL. CDR3 loop: CASSQNVQLGSPLHF. Written as DNA, the CDR3 is TGCGCCAGCAGCCAAAATGTACAGCTCGGTTCACCCCTCCACTTT.

The chain's CDR3 is CASSLGTPNYGYTF. The CDR3 nucleotides read TGCGCCAGCAGCCTAGGGACGCCGAACTATGGCTACACCTTC. The J gene is TRBJ1-2, the V gene TRBV5-1; a possible D gene is TRBD1 (5 bases). Germline assignment: CDR1 SGHRS and CDR2 YFSETQ. CDR3 length equals 14 residues. The germline V and J ends were trimmed by 4 bases and 2 bases, with 12 bases remaining between them.

The chain joins TRBV5-6 to TRBJ2-7, with D maybe TRBD2 (6 bases). V gave up 3 bases and J gave up 0 bases, with 16 bases separating them. The CDR3 loop spans 16 amino acids. The V gene's germline CDR1 is SGHDT and CDR2 YYEEEE. The CDR3: CASSSLTSPPSYEQYV. CDR3 bases: TGTGCCAGCAGCTCCCTCACTAGCCCTCCCTCCTACGAGCAGTACGTC.

The chain has TRBV5-6 and TRBJ2-3, with 9 bases matching TRBD1. The J segment lost 6 bases and the V segment lost 3 bases, leaving 14 bases of the junction unmatched. Looked up from germline, CDR1 is SGHDT and CDR2 is YYEEEE. The CDR3 spans 17 residues. This chain's CDR3 is CASSSFNRGPFMDTQYF. DNA of the CDR3: TGTGCCAGCAGCTCTTTTAACAGGGGGCCTTTTATGGATACGCAGTATTTT.

This chain links TRBV4-1 with TRBJ1-4; 10 nucleotides align to TRBD1. V shed 4 bases, J shed 11 bases, and the junction held 10 bases outside the gene matches. The CDR3 totals 15 residues. Germline values: CDR1 MGHRA, CDR2 YSYEKL. CDR3 protein: CASSPGQGEGYKLFF. The CDR3, as DNA: TGCGCCAGCAGCCCCGGACAGGGGGAAGGTTACAAACTGTTTTTT.

The chain couples TRBV11-2 to TRBJ1-1, with D unclear. Trimming left V 2 bases short and J 4 bases short, with 14 bases between. The CDR3 has 15 residues. CDR1 is SGHAT, CDR2 FQNNGV, per germline. The chain's CDR3 is CASSLYLGKGTEAFF. The CDR3 DNA sequence: TGTGCCAGCAGCTTATACTTAGGGAAGGGCACTGAAGCTTTCTTT.

The chain is built from TRBV2 and TRBJ1-1, with D tentatively TRBD1 (6 bases). Germline-derived CDR1 and CDR2 are SNHLY and FYNNEI. Trimming shortened V by 8 bases and J by 0 bases, and 13 bases separated the two germline ends. The CDR3 loop spans 14 amino acids. The CDR3 region has the DNA TGTGCCAGCTCCCAGGGGATCTTGAACACTGAAGCTTTCTTT. This encodes CASSQGILNTEAFF.